The clone carrying this T cell receptor (beta chain) came up many times. Its antigen is undetermined. Regarding time point: sample taken at primary tumor resection. Extraction of whole RNA from tumor, nontumor lung or frozen PBMC preceded unsorted sequencing. The cohort: over 65 early-stage, untreated non-small cell lung cancer patients. This specimen comes from a study of spatial heterogeneity in lung cancer. Overall study context: Among detected sequences, beta-chain ones consistently exceeded alpha-chain ones in number.

TCR cDNA molecules each had a unique molecular identifier. TCRdb processed the 5' RACE reads anew with MiXCR; each CDR3 protein has one entry. The sample lists about 26,000 distinct CDR3 sequences, 9.5% to 15% occurring once. The study's findings and limits: At tumor resection, ubiquitous expanded TCRs were detected in blood more often than later.

The specimen was PBMCs, collected at surgery. This receptor was taken from a female donor with early-stage non-small cell lung cancer.

CDR3 sequence (DNA): TGCGCCAGCAGCCACGGAGCGGGGGGTTCAGATACGCAGTATTTT. Its protein is CASSHGAGGSDTQYF. The chain recombines TRBV5-1 with TRBJ2-3; TRBD2 matches 9 bases. Germline CDR1 SGHRS, CDR2 YFSETQ. V gave up 4 bases and J gave up 4 bases; unmatched junction bases: 7. This CDR3 is built from 15 residues.